This T cell receptor (beta chain) stems from a study of regulatory T cells in long-lasting Graves disease. This clonotype has just a few counts. Noted time point: newly diagnosed GD, antithyroid drugs for less than 3 months. Scientists built the TCR library using RNA that was extracted from PBMCs. HTBI primers from iRepertoire and Arm-PCR of CDR3 regions yielded the TCR beta libraries. TCRdb redid the calling of the multiplex PCR reads with MiXCR, one entry per CDR3 protein. This repertoire shows 500,000 or so distinct CDR3 sequences, 14% found once; its top ten account for roughly 15%. The data were also submitted as part of a second study, on T cells in Graves' hyperthyroidism and ophthalmopathy.

The sample consisted of peripheral blood mononuclear cells (PBMCs), taken at new diagnosis, from a patient treated with antithyroid drugs. The sequence was collected from a woman aged 45-65 years with Graves disease.

CDR3 loop: CASTSGGTSDQETQYF. The DNA for the CDR3 is TGTGCCAGCACGAGCGGCGGGACTAGCGACCAAGAGACCCAGTACTTC. The V and J genes are TRBV28 and TRBJ2-5; 10 positions match TRBD2. With 7 bases clipped from V and 0 bases from J, the junction kept 8 bases outside the gene matches. CDR1 MDHEN and CDR2 SYDVKM come from the germline V gene. The CDR3 extends over 16 amino acids.